The rows below give T cell receptor beta chains drawn from one sample of a study of T cell changes during pregnancy in multiple sclerosis. TCRdb's copy holds only in-frame clones and misses some; the assay was immunoSEQ multiplex PCR. In the table there are 100,000 or so clones, about 94% of which are singletons. Sequencing used peripheral blood, obtained in the third trimester of pregnancy. The receptors originated from a female donor with multiple sclerosis, enrolled in a pregnancy study. Both conserved end residues are part of each CDR3. The D gene is left open where the match is weak. A row's size may be missing; if present it is once, few, many or a size class.

-,TRBV11-2,TRBJ1-2,-,TGTGCCAGCAGCTTAGGACGGAGTGAGGGCTACACCTTC,CASSLGRSEGYTF
-,TRBV25-1,TRBJ2-7,TRBD2,TGTGCCAGCAGTCCACTCCGGGAGGCTTGGCAACGCCCCTACGAGCAGTACTTC,CASSPLREAWQRPYEQYF
-,TRBV28,TRBJ2-5,-,TGTGCCAGCAGTTTTCAGGTAAGACGGGAGCGGCGGGAGACCCAGTACTTC,CASSFQVRRERRETQYF
-,TRBV6-1,TRBJ2-5,TRBD2,TGTGCCAGCGAAGAAAGGACTAGCGGGAGCGAGACCCAGTACTTC,CASEERTSGSETQYF
-,TRBV6-6,TRBJ2-1,TRBD2,TGTGCCAGCACCACTTTTGAGACTAGCGGCAATGAGCAGTTCTTC,CASTTFETSGNEQFF
-,TRBV7-7,TRBJ1-5,TRBD1,TGTGCTAGCAGCTTAGAGGGACAGGGAGAACAGCCCCAGCATTTT,CASSLEGQGEQPQHF
-,TRBV28,TRBJ2-7,TRBD1,TGTGCCAGCAGTTTGTTGTTGAGTATGACAGGGGGGTCCTACGAGCAGTACTTC,CASSLLLSMTGGSYEQYF
-,TRBV19,TRBJ1-1,TRBD1,TGTGCCAGTAGTATAAGGGGGCCGAACACTGAAGCTTTCTTT,CASSIRGPNTEAFF
-,TRBV19,TRBJ2-5,-,TGTGCCAGTAGTATTTCGCATCTGTTAGCACAAGAGACCCAGTACTTC,CASSISHLLAQETQYF
-,TRBV10-3,TRBJ2-7,-,TGTGCCATCGACCCGGCGGGACTGGGGAACGAGCAGTACTTC,CAIDPAGLGNEQYF
-,TRBV5-1,TRBJ1-3,-,TGCGCCAGCAGCTTGGGAGACAGCTTCTCTGGAAACACCATATATTTT,CASSLGDSFSGNTIYF
-,TRBV7-6,TRBJ2-1,TRBD2,TGTGCCAGCAGCTTAGGCGGGGCTAGCGGGAGGGCCGAGTTCTTC,CASSLGGASGRAEFF
-,TRBV19,TRBJ1-2,TRBD1,TGTGCCAGTAGTGTCGGGACAGGGGGGATCTATGGCTACACCTTC,CASSVGTGGIYGYTF
-,TRBV5-1,TRBJ2-1,-,TGCGCCAGCAGCAAAAATAGCGGACAAGAGCAGTTCTTC,CASSKNSGQEQFF
-,TRBV21-1,TRBJ2-7,-,TGTGCCAGCAGCAAACTATCGTTTGTCCCCGAGCAGTACTTC,CASSKLSFVPEQYF
once,TRBV28,TRBJ2-7,-,TGTGCCAGCACCCCCCCGGGGTTGCCCTACGAGCAGTACTTC,CASTPPGLPYEQYF
-,TRBV28,TRBJ2-7,-,TGTGCCACCGGCGGGGACAGCTACGAGCAGTACTTC,CATGGDSYEQYF
-,TRBV6-6,TRBJ2-5,TRBD2,TGTGCCAGCACCTGGCCAGGGAGGGGAGAGACCCAGTACTTC,CASTWPGRGETQYF
-,TRBV29-1,TRBJ2-1,TRBD2,TGCAGCGTTGAAGGCCCTAGGGCTAGCGGGAGGATTGAGCAGTTCTTC,CSVEGPRASGRIEQFF
-,TRBV7-9,TRBJ2-1,TRBD2,TGTGCCAGCAGTCGAACTAGCGAGTACAATGAGCAGTTCTTC,CASSRTSEYNEQFF
-,TRBV27,TRBJ2-7,TRBD1,TGTGCCAGCAGTTCCTGGACAGGTTCCTCCTACGAGCAGTACTTC,CASSSWTGSSYEQYF
-,TRBV5-6,TRBJ2-5,-,TGTGCCAGCAGCTCTTATACAGGGTACAAAGAGACCCAGTACTTC,CASSSYTGYKETQYF
few,TRBV6-5,TRBJ1-1,TRBD1,TGTGCCAGTAGACAGGGACACGGAGCTTTCTTT,CASRQGHGAFF
-,TRBV19,TRBJ1-2,TRBD1,TGTGCCAGTAGTATGACAGGGGGTAGCGTCTATGGCTACACCTTC,CASSMTGGSVYGYTF
-,TRBV2,TRBJ2-3,TRBD1,TGTGCCAGCAGAGATCCGGGACAGGCTTCCCCAGATACGCAGTATTTT,CASRDPGQASPDTQYF
-,TRBV10-3,TRBJ2-7,-,TGTGCCATCGGGGTGGTTGGGGGGGCGGCCTACGAGCAGTACTTC,CAIGVVGGAAYEQYF
-,TRBV5-6,TRBJ2-5,-,TGTGCCAGCAGCTTGGCCTCGGAGACCCAGTACTTC,CASSLASETQYF
-,TRBV29-1,TRBJ2-1,TRBD2,TGCAGCGTCCCGGGACTAGCGGGAGGATACAATGAGCAGTTCTTC,CSVPGLAGGYNEQFF
-,TRBV2,TRBJ1-2,-,TGTGCCAGCAGTGAAGATGGGGGGACCCACTATGGCTACACCTTC,CASSEDGGTHYGYTF
-,TRBV19,TRBJ1-1,TRBD1,TGTGCCAGTAGTATAGATCACAGGGGCGGAATGAACACTGAAGCTTTCTTT,CASSIDHRGGMNTEAFF
once,TRBV27,TRBJ2-2,-,TGTGCCAGCAGTTTATCGTCACCCGGGAACACCGGGGAGCTGTTTTTT,CASSLSSPGNTGELFF
once,TRBV7-8,TRBJ2-3,TRBD1,TGTGCCAGCAGATCAAACAGGGGGCGGACAGATACGCAGTATTTT,CASRSNRGRTDTQYF
-,TRBV10-2,TRBJ2-7,TRBD1,TGCGCCAGCAGTGAGTCACCCTACCGAACGGGACAGGGTCGTCCCTACGAGCAGTACTTC,CASSESPYRTGQGRPYEQYF
-,TRBV5-1,TRBJ2-5,-,TGCGCCAGCAGCTTGGAGTCCCATAGTGGCAGGAAGACCCAGTACTTC,CASSLESHSGRKTQYF
-,TRBV28,TRBJ1-5,-,TGTGCCAGCAGTTTATGGGCTTCCCGGACAGCCGGGGGGCAGCCCCAGCATTTT,CASSLWASRTAGGQPQHF
-,TRBV7-6,TRBJ1-4,-,TGTGCCAGCAGCTTATCCCCGGGACTGCGGGCAACTAATGAAAAACTGTTTTTT,CASSLSPGLRATNEKLFF
-,TRBV7-9,TRBJ2-7,-,TGTGCCAGCAGTTCTCGACAGCGGGTCCCGTACTTC,CASSSRQRVPYF
few,TRBV4-1,TRBJ1-1,-,TGCGCCAGCAGCCAAGGAACAGGGACGAACACTGAAGCTTTCTTT,CASSQGTGTNTEAFF
once,TRBV5-1,TRBJ2-7,-,TGCGCCAGCAGCTTGCAGGGTTCCTACGAGCAGTACTTC,CASSLQGSYEQYF
-,TRBV5-1,TRBJ2-1,TRBD2,TGCGCCAGCAGCTGGGGACTAGCGGGAGGGGGAAATGAGCAGTTCTTC,CASSWGLAGGGNEQFF
once,TRBV7-9,TRBJ1-4,-,TGTGCCAGCAGCTTCAATAGTCCGTTGTCGCGAACTAATGAAAAACTGTTTTTT,CASSFNSPLSRTNEKLFF
-,TRBV27,TRBJ2-2,-,TGTGCCAGCAGTTTATCGGCCGGGTTGAACACCGGGGAGCTGTTTTTT,CASSLSAGLNTGELFF
-,TRBV7-9,TRBJ2-2,-,TGTGCCAGCAGCTTGGACTCGTTCACCGGGGAGCTGTTTTTT,CASSLDSFTGELFF
-,TRBV19,TRBJ2-1,-,TGTGCCAGTAGTATAGGAACTAGGGGGAGGGCCGGGAATGAGCAGTTCTTC,CASSIGTRGRAGNEQFF
-,TRBV30,TRBJ1-4,TRBD1,TGTGCCTGGAGCCTAAGGACAGGGCCCATTGGTGAAAAACTGTTTTTT,CAWSLRTGPIGEKLFF
-,TRBV28,TRBJ2-1,TRBD1,TGTGCCAGCAGTCACGGGACAGCCCGAAGGAATGAGCAGTTCTTC,CASSHGTARRNEQFF
-,TRBV29-1,TRBJ2-3,-,TGCAGCGTAACCGAGCGCGGTAGGTCAGATACGCAGTATTTT,CSVTERGRSDTQYF
once,TRBV29-1,TRBJ2-7,TRBD1,TGCAGCGTTGCATTGAGGGGGCTGTACTTC,CSVALRGLYF
-,TRBV7-6,TRBJ2-5,TRBD1,TGTGCCAGCAGCCGCCTGACAGGGTGGGAATTGGAGACCCAGTACTTC,CASSRLTGWELETQYF
-,TRBV7-9,TRBJ2-7,TRBD2,TGTGCCAGCAGCTTAGGCCGCGGGAGGATATACGAGCAGTACTTC,CASSLGRGRIYEQYF
-,TRBV6-1,TRBJ2-3,TRBD2,TGTGCCCTAAGCCTAGCGGGGAGCACAGATACGCAGTATTTT,CALSLAGSTDTQYF
-,TRBV15,TRBJ1-5,-,TGTGCCACCAGCAGAGAGTTAACAGGCATAAGCAATCAGCCCCAGCATTTT,CATSRELTGISNQPQHF
-,TRBV19,TRBJ2-1,TRBD2,TGTGCCACTAAAGCTGTGGCGGGAGCTTCCAATGAGCAGTTCTTC,CATKAVAGASNEQFF